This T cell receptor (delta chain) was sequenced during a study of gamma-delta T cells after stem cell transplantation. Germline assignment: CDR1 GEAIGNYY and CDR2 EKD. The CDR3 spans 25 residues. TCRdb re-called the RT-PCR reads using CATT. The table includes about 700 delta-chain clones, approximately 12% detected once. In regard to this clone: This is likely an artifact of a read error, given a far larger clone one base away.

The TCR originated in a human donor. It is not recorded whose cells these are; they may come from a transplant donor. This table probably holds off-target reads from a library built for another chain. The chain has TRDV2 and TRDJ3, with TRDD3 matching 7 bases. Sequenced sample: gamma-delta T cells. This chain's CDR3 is CACDTVSGWGTPLRLSSWDTRKMFF. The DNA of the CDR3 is TGTGCCTGTGACACCGTGAGTGGATGGGGGACCCCGCTTCGTTTATCGTCCTGGGACACCCGAAAGATGTTTTTC.